A single sample gave rise to the 12 T cell receptor beta chains below, sequenced in a study of a mutant IDH1 vaccine in newly diagnosed glioma. Regarding time point: baseline, week 1 (first vaccination visit). Noted treatment: pre-vaccination baseline after standard-of-care therapy. The table came from immunoSEQ multiplex PCR; TCRdb's copy has only in-frame clones and leaves some out. The sample contains nearly 15,000 clones, roughly nine tenths of which appear only once. The material was PBMCs, obtained from a glioma patient treated with radiotherapy, temozolomide or both. These receptors were taken from a woman aged 40 to 55 with glioma. Some clones in this sample may be carry-over from other donors' samples.

This clone was detected only a few times. The rearrangement joins TRBV7-8 to TRBJ1-1; D not resolved. The CDR3 is 13 residues long. The V end lost 1 base, the J end lost 4 bases, and 7 bases lay between the germline ends. Germline V gene sequence: CDR1 SGHVS, CDR2 FQNEAQ. CDR3 sequence: CASSLGRVTEAFF. As DNA, the CDR3 is TGTGCCAGCAGCTTAGGGCGAGTCACTGAAGCTTTCTTT. Based on the CDR3 plus reference TRBV7-8 and TRBJ1-1, the full variable domain is GAGVSQSPRYKVAKRGQDVALRCDPISGHVSLFWYQQALGQGPEFLTYFQNEAQLDKSGLPSDRFFAERPEGSVSTLKIQRTQQEDSAVYLCASSLGRVTEAFFGQGTRLTVV.

The chain has TRBV6-5 and TRBJ1-2, with a possible D match to TRBD1 (5 bases). V was clipped by 0 bases and J by 4 bases, with 15 bases between them. From germline, CDR1 is MNHEY and CDR2 SVGAGI. This CDR3 contains 16 residues. The CDR3: CASSYSLAGNGYGYTF. In DNA form, the CDR3 reads TGTGCCAGCAGTTACTCGTTGGCAGGGAATGGCTATGGCTACACCTTC.

This sequence joins TRBV5-1 and TRBJ2-7; TRBD2 agrees at 12 bases. This CDR3 is 16 amino acids long. Trimming took 4 bases from V and 3 from J; bases not matched to a gene: 8. Germline V gives CDR1 SGHRS, CDR2 YFSETQ. Here the CDR3 reads CASSPSGGASYYEQYF. The CDR3 DNA sequence: TGCGCCAGCAGCCCTAGCGGGGGGGCCAGTTACTACGAGCAGTACTTC. Supplemented by reference TRBV5-1 and TRBJ2-7, the full variable domain reads KAGVTQTPRYLIKTRGQQVTLSCSPISGHRSVSWYQQTPGQGLQFLFEYFSETQRNKGNFPGRFSGRQFSNSRSEMNVSTLELGDSALYLCASSPSGGASYYEQYFGPGTRLTVT.

J is TRBJ2-1 and V is TRBV27, with 13 bases that match TRBD2. The CDR3 is made up of 16 amino acids. Germline CDR1 and CDR2: MNHEY and SMNVEV (reference sequence). V gave up 5 bases and J gave up 7 bases; unmatched junction bases: 8. In DNA form, the CDR3 reads TGTGCCAGCAGTACGTCCGGGACTAGCGGGATTAATGAGCAGTTCTTC. It codes for CASSTSGTSGINEQFF.

The chain is built from TRBV4-1 and TRBJ1-2, with TRBD1 as a possible D gene (5 bases). V gave up 0 bases and J gave up 4 bases, with 9 bases separating them. The V gene's germline CDR1 is MGHRA and CDR2 YSYEKL. The CDR3 totals 14 residues. The CDR3 here is CASSQEWGTYGYTF. CDR3 nucleotide sequence: TGCGCCAGCAGCCAAGAATGGGGGACCTATGGCTACACCTTC.

This chain links TRBV30 with TRBJ2-3; the match to TRBD2 covers 7 bases. J gave up 1 base and V 2 bases, and 9 bases lay outside the gene matches. In germline, CDR1 is GTSNPN, CDR2 SVGIG (reference sequence). This CDR3 comprises 16 residues. CDR3 nucleotides: TGTGCCTGGAGTAAATGGGGGAGGGCCGGCACAGATACGCAGTATTTT. This codes for CAWSKWGRAGTDTQYF.

This chain links TRBV10-1 with TRBJ2-1; 7 nucleotides agree with TRBD2. CDR1 and CDR2 (germline): WNHNN, SYGVQD (reference sequence). Trimming took 6 bases from V and 5 from J; bases not matched to a gene: 13. The length of the CDR3 is 16 residues. The CDR3 loop is CASSPLSGTTNNEQFF. The CDR3 nucleotides read TGCGCCAGCAGCCCCTTATCCGGGACTACTAACAATGAGCAGTTCTTC.

This chain's CDR3 is CASSWQASGGRDTQYF. DNA of the CDR3: TGCGCCAGCAGCTGGCAGGCTAGCGGGGGGAGAGATACGCAGTATTTT. V and J are TRBV5-1 and TRBJ2-3, with 11 bases identical to TRBD2. The ends lost 3 bases at V and 5 bases at J; junction bases unmatched: 8. Germline assignment: CDR1 SGHRS and CDR2 YFSETQ. The CDR3 is 16 amino acids.

This chain connects TRBV13 to TRBJ2-7; D is undetermined. The CDR3 covers 13 residues. Germline CDR1 reads PRHDT; CDR2 reads FYEKMQ (reference sequence). Trimming removed 7 bases from V and 1 base from J, with 11 bases in between. The CDR3, as DNA: TGTGCCAGCATGGGCAGGTCGTCCTACGAGCAGTACTTC. Protein product: CASMGRSSYEQYF. The variable domain in full, completed from reference TRBV13 and TRBJ2-7, reads AAGVIQSPRHLIKEKRETATLKCYPIPRHDTVYWYQQGPGQDPQFLISFYEKMQSDKGSIPDRFSAQQFSDYHSELNMSSLELGDSALYFCASMGRSSYEQYFGPGTRLTVT.

J is TRBJ1-6 and V is TRBV7-2, with 8 bases identical to TRBD1. The CDR3 has 14 amino acids. Germline CDR1 and CDR2: SGHTA and FQGNSA. V was pared by 8 bases and J by 7 bases, with 7 bases of the junction left unmatched. CDR3: CASGGQVTNSPLHF. In DNA, the CDR3 is TGTGCCAGCGGGGGACAGGTTACGAATTCACCCCTCCACTTT.

This clone was found once. The chain combines TRBV14 with TRBJ1-2, with D tentatively TRBD1 (6 bases). Trimming shortened V by 0 bases and J by 7 bases, and 9 bases separated the two germline ends. Per the germline V gene, CDR1 is SGHDN and CDR2 is FVKESK. The CDR3 runs 13 residues. CDR3 protein: CASSQELQGGYTF. In nucleotides, the CDR3 is TGTGCCAGCAGCCAAGAACTACAGGGTGGCTACACCTTC.

The V call is TRBV19, the J call TRBJ1-2; 8 bases are shared with TRBD1. This CDR3 spans 16 amino acids. V was pared by 5 bases and J by 6 bases, with 14 bases of the junction left unmatched. Germline V gene sequence: CDR1 LNHDA, CDR2 SQIVND (reference sequence). CDR3 nucleotides: TGTGCCAGTAGTTTTCGGACAGGGCGCGGCCATCATGGCTACACCTTC. Residues: CASSFRTGRGHHGYTF.